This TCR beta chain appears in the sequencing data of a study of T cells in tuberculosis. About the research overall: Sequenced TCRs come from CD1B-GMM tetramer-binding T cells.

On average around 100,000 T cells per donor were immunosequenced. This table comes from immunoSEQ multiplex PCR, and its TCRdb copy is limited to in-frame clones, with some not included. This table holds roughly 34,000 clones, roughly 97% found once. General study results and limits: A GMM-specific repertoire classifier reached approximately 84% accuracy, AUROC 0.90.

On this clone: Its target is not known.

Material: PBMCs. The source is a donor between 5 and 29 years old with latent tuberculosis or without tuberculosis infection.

The CDR3 here is CASSMSGAYEQYF. CDR3 nucleotides: TGTGCCAGTAGTATGTCAGGGGCCTACGAGCAGTACTTC. The V gene is TRBV19, the J gene TRBJ2-7; D may be TRBD1 (6 bases). Trimming took off 3 bases at V and 2 bases at J, with 8 bases between the two ends. Germline V CDR1 and CDR2: LNHDA, SQIVND (reference sequence). The CDR3 spans 13 residues.